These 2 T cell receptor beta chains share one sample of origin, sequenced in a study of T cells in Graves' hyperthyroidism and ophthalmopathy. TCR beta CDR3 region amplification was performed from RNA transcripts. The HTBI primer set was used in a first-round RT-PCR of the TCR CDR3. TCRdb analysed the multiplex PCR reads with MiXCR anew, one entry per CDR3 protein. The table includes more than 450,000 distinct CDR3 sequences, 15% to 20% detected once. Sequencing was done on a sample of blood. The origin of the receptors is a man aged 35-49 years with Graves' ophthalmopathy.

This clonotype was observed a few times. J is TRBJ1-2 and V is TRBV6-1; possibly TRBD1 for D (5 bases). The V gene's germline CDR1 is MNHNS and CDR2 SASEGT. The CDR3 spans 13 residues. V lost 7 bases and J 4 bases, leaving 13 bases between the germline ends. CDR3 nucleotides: TGTGCCAGCATGAGGGGCTGGAGCTATGGCTACACCTTC. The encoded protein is CASMRGWSYGYTF.

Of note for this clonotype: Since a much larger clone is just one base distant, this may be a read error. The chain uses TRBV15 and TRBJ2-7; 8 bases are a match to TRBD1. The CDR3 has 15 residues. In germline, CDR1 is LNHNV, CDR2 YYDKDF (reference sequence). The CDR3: CATSRVGTGSCEQYF. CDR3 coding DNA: TGTGCCACCAGCAGAGTAGGGACAGGCTCCTGCGAGCAGTACTTC. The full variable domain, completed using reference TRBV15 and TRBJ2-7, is DAMVIQNPRYQVTQFGKPVTLSCSQTLNHNVMYWYQQKSSQAPKLLFHYYDKDFNNEADTPDNFQSRRPNTSFCFLDIRSPGLGDTAMYLCATSRVGTGSCEQYFGPGTRLTVT.